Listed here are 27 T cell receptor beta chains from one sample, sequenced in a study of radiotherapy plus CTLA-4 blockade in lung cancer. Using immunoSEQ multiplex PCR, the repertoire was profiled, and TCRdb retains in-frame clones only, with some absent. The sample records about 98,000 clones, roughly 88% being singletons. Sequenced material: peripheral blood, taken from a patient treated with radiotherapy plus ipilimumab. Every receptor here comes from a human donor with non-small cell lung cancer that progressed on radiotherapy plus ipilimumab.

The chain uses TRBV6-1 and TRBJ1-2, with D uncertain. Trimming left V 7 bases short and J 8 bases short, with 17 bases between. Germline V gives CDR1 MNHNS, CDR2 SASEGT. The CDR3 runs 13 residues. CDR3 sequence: CASKELPLWGYTF. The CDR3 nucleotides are TGTGCCAGCAAGGAGTTACCTTTGTGGGGCTACACCTTC.

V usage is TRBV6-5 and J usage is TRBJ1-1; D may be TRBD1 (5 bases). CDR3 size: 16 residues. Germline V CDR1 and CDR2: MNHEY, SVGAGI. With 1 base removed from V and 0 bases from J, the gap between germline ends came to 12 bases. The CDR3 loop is CASSYFGATMNTEAFF. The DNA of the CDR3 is TGTGCCAGCAGTTACTTTGGGGCTACTATGAACACTGAAGCTTTCTTT.

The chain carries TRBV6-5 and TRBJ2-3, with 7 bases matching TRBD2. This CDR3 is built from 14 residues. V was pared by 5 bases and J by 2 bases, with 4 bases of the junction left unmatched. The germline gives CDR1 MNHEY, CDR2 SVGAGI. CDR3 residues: CASSHLAVTDTQYF. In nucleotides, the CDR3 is TGTGCCAGCAGTCATCTAGCGGTCACAGATACGCAGTATTTT.

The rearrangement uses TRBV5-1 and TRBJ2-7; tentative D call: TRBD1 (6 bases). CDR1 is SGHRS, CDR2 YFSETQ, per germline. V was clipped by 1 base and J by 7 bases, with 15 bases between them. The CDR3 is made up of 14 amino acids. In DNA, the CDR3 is TGCGCCAGCAGCTTGCTAGCAGGGGAGAGTGAGCAGTACTTC. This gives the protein CASSLLAGESEQYF.

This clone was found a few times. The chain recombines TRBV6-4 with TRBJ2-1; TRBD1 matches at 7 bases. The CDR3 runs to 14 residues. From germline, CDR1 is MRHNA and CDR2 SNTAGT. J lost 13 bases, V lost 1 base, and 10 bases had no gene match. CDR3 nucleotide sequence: TGTGCCAGCAGTGACTTCGAGGGGGCTTCGGCCCAGTTCTTC. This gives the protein CASSDFEGASAQFF.

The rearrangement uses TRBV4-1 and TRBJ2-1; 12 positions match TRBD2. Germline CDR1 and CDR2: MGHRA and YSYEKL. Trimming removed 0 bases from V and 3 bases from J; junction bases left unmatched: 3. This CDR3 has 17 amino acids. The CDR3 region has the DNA TGCGCCAGCAGCCAAGACTCGACTAGCGGGGGCTACAATGAGCAGTTCTTC. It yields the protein CASSQDSTSGGYNEQFF.

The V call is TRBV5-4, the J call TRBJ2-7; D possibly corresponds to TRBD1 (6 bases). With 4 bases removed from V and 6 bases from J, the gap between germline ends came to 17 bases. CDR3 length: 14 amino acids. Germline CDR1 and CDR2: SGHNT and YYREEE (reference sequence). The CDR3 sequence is CASSRESGAGEQYF. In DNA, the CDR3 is TGTGCCAGCAGCAGGGAATCAGGGGCGGGCGAGCAGTACTTC.

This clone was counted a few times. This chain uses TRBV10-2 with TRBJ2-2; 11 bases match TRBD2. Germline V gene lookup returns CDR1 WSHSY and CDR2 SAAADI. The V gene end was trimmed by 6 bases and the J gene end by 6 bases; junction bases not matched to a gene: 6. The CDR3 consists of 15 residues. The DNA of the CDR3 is TGCGCCAGCAGATTAGCGGGAGGGCCGGCCGGGGAGCTGTTTTTT. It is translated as CASRLAGGPAGELFF.

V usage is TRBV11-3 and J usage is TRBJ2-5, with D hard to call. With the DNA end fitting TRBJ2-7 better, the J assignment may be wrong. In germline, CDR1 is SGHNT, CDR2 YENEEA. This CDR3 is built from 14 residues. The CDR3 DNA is TGTGCCAGCAGCCCTCCGAACGGGTTCGACGAGCAGTACTTC. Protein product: CASSPPNGFDEQYF.

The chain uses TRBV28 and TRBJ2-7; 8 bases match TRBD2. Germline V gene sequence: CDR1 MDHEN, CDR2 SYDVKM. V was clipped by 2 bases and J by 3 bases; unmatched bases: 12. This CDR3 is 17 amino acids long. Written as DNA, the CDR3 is TGTGCCAGCAGTTTACCTCTAGCGGGTGAACTGAACTACGAGCAGTACTTC. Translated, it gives CASSLPLAGELNYEQYF.

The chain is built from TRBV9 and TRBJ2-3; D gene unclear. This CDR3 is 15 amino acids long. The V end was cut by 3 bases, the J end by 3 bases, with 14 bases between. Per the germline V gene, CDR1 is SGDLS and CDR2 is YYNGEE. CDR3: CASSALEVGTDTQYF. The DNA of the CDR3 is TGTGCCAGCAGCGCCCTAGAGGTTGGTACAGATACGCAGTATTTT.

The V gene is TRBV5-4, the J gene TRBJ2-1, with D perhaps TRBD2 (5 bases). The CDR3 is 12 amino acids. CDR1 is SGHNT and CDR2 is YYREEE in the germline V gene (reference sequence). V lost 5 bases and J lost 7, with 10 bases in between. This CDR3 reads CASSGEWNEQFF. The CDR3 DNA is TGTGCCAGCAGTGGGGAGTGGAATGAGCAGTTCTTC. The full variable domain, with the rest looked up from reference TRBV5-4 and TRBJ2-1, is ETGVTQSPTHLIKTRGQQVTLRCSSQSGHNTVSWYQQALGQGPQFIFQYYREEENGRGNFPPRFSGLQFPNYSSELNVNALELDDSALYLCASSGEWNEQFFGPGTRLTVL.

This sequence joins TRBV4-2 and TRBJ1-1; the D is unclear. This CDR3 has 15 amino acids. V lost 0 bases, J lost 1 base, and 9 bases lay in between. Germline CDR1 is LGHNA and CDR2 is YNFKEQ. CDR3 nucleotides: TGTGCCAGCAGCCAAGATCCCGCGGGGAACACTGAAGCTTTCTTT. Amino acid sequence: CASSQDPAGNTEAFF.

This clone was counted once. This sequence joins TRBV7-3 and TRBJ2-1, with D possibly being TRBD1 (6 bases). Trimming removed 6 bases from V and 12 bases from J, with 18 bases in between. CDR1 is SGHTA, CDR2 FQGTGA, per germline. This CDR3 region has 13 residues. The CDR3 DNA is TGTGCCAGCAGTCCCACCCCGGGACAAGGGCAGTTCTTC. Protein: CASSPTPGQGQFF.

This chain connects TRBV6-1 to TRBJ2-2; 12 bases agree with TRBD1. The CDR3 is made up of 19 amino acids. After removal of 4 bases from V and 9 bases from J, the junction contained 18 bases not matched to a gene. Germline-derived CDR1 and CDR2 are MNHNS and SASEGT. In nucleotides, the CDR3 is TGTGCCAGCAGTGCAACGGGACAGGGGGCGATTAGAGGCAGGCGGGAGCTGTTTTTT. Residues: CASSATGQGAIRGRRELFF.

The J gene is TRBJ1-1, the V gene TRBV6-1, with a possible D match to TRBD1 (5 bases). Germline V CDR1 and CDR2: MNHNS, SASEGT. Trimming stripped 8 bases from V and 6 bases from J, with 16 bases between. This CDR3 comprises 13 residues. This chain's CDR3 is CASSRGAEAEAFF. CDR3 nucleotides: TGTGCCAGCTCCCGCGGGGCTGAGGCTGAAGCTTTCTTT.

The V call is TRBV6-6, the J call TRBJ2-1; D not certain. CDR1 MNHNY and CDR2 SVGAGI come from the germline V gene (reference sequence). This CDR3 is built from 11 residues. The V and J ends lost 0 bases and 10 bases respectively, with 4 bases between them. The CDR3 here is CASSYSWEQFF. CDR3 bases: TGTGCCAGCAGTTACTCGTGGGAGCAGTTCTTC.

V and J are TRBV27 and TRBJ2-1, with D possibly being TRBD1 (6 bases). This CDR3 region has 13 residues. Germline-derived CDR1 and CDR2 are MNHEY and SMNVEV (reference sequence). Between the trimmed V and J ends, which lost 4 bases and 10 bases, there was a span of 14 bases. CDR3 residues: CASSWAPGQEQFF. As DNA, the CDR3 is TGTGCCAGCAGTTGGGCACCGGGACAAGAGCAGTTCTTC.

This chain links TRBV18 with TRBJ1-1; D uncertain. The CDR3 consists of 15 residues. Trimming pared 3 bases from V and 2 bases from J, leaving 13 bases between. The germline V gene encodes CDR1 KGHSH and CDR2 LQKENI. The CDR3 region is CASSPSARENTEAFF. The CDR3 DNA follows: TGTGCCAGCTCACCGTCCGCACGGGAAAACACTGAAGCTTTCTTT.

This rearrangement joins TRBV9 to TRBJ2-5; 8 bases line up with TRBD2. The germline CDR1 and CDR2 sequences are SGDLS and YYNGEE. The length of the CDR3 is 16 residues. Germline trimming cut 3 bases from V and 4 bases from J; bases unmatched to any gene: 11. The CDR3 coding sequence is TGTGCCAGCAGCGCCCAAGCGGGAGCCAAGGTAGAGACCCAGTACTTC. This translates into CASSAQAGAKVETQYF.

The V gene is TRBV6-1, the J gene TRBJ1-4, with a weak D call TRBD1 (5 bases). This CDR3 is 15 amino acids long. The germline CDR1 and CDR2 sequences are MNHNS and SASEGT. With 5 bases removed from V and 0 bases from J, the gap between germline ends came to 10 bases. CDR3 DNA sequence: TGTGCCAGCAGTCTGGGACCTTCAACTAATGAAAAACTGTTTTTT. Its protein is CASSLGPSTNEKLFF.

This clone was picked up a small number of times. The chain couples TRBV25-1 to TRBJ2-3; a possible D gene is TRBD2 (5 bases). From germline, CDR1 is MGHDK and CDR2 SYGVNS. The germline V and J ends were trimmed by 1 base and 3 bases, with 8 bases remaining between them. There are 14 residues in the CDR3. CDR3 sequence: CASSESGITDTQYF. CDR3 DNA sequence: TGTGCCAGCAGTGAATCGGGGATTACAGATACGCAGTATTTT.

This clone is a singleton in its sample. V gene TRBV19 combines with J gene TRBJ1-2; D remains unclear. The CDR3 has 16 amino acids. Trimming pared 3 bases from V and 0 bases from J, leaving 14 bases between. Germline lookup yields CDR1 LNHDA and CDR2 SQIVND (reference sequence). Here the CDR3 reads CASSIGLSLANYGYTF. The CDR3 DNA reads TGTGCCAGTAGTATCGGCCTCTCGCTCGCTAACTATGGCTACACCTTC.

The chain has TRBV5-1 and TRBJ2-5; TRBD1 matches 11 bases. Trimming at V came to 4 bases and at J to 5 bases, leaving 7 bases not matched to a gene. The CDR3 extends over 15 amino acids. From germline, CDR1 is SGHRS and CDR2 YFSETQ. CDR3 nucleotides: TGCGCCAGCAGCGGCGGACAGGGGGCAGGGGAGACCCAGTACTTC. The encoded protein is CASSGGQGAGETQYF.

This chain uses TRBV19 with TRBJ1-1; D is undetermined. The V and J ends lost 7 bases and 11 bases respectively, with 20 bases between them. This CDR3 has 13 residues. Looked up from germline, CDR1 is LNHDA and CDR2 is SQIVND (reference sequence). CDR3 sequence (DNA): TGTGCCAGTAACCCTGATATGGGTTCATATGCTTTCTTT. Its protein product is CASNPDMGSYAFF.

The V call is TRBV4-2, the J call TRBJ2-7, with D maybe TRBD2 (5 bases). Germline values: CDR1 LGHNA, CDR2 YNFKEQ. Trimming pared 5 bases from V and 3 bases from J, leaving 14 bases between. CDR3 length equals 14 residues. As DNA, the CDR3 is TGTGCCAGCAGCTACCGGGAAAGTTACTACGAGCAGTACTTC. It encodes CASSYRESYYEQYF.

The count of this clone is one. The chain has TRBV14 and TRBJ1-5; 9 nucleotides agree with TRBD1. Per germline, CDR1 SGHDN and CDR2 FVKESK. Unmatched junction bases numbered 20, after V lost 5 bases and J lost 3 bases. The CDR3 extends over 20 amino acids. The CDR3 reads CASSKTGTGTPSSSNQPQHF. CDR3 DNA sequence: TGTGCCAGCAGCAAGACCGGGACAGGGACTCCGTCGTCGTCCAATCAGCCCCAGCATTTT.